These 9 T cell receptor beta chains originate from one sample sequenced in a study of CD8 T cells in ankylosing spondylitis. These receptors lack a known antigen. Study-wide results and caveats: Among TCR beta sequences, a motif of several highly homologous variants appeared characteristic of ankylosing spondylitis blood.

TCRdb redid the calling of the 5' RACE reads with MiXCR, one entry per CDR3 protein. The data hold about 700,000 distinct CDR3 sequences, with over 15% observed a single time. Sequenced sample: blood, either unsorted or a sorted T cell fraction (not recorded which). Receptors originate from a male donor with ankylosing spondylitis.

This clonotype came up a few times. This sequence joins TRBV12-3 or TRBV12-4 and TRBJ2-5; D may match TRBD1 or TRBD2 (7 bases each). There are 15 residues in the CDR3. V was trimmed by 5 bases and J by 1 base, leaving 14 bases between them. The CDR3 is CASSLRGTTQETQYF. The CDR3 DNA is TGTGCCAGCAGTCTCAGGGGGACTACCCAAGAGACCCAGTACTTC.

A few counts support this clonotype. The V and J genes are TRBV20-1 and TRBJ2-2; D is possibly TRBD1 (6 bases). Germline loops: CDR1 DFQATT, CDR2 SNEGSKA (reference sequence). The V gene lost 3 bases and the J gene lost 6 bases, with 14 bases spanning the gap. The CDR3 extends over 14 amino acids. CDR3 region: CSARPTGISGELFF. CDR3 nucleotide sequence: TGCAGTGCTAGGCCCACAGGGATCTCCGGGGAGCTGTTTTTT.

In this sample, this clonotype turned up a few times. The rearrangement links TRBV11-2 to TRBJ2-1, with TRBD2 matching over 8 bases. V shed 4 bases, J shed 8 bases, and the junction held 7 bases outside the gene matches. The CDR3 totals 14 residues. Per the germline V gene, CDR1 is SGHAT and CDR2 is FQNNGV. CDR3 sequence reads: CASSSGLGPHEQFF. The CDR3 DNA is TGTGCCAGCAGCTCGGGACTAGGCCCGCATGAGCAGTTCTTC.

The chain is built from TRBV3-1 and TRBJ2-1, with TRBD1 matching 10 bases. V was clipped by 7 bases and J by 0 bases; unmatched bases: 9. Germline CDR1 LGHDT, CDR2 YNNKEL (reference sequence). The CDR3 length is 17 residues. CDR3: CASIAGQGSNSYNEQFF. CDR3 coding DNA: TGTGCCAGCATCGCGGGACAGGGGAGTAACTCCTACAATGAGCAGTTCTTC.

The DNA of the CDR3 is TGTGCCAGTAGTAGGGGACAGGGGGCGCGTTCTGACGAGCAGTACTTC. It translates to CASSRGQGARSDEQYF. The chain recombines TRBV19 with TRBJ2-7; 12 nucleotides align to TRBD1. V shed 4 bases, J shed 5 bases, and the junction held 9 bases outside the gene matches. The CDR3 contains 16 residues. CDR1 and CDR2 from the germline V gene are LNHDA and SQIVND (reference sequence).

This clonotype was seen ten or more times. The V call is TRBV5-1, the J call TRBJ1-5, with 10 bases that match TRBD1. Trimming took 4 bases from V and 5 from J; bases not matched to a gene: 6. There are 15 residues in the CDR3. Germline CDR1 SGHRS, CDR2 YFSETQ. DNA for the CDR3: TGCGCCAGCAGCACGGGACAGGGGAGGGATCAGCCCCAGCATTTT. Translation gives CASSTGQGRDQPQHF.

V is TRBV5-6 and J is TRBJ1-2; unclear D gene. Trimming shortened V by 4 bases and J by 4 bases, and 5 bases separated the two germline ends. This CDR3 is built from 11 residues. Germline loops: CDR1 SGHDT, CDR2 YYEEEE. The CDR3 loop is CASSQSYGYTF. The CDR3, as DNA: TGTGCCAGCAGCCAAAGCTATGGCTACACCTTC.

This clonotype was recorded many times. V and J are TRBV5-5 and TRBJ2-1, with TRBD1 matching 8 bases. Germline V gene lookup returns CDR1 SGHKS and CDR2 YYEKEE (reference sequence). J lost 5 bases, V lost 5 bases, and 9 bases had no gene match. The CDR3 length is 15 residues. The CDR3 DNA reads TGTGCCAGCAGTCCCCGTGGACAGGGCCACAATGAGCAGTTCTTC. This encodes CASSPRGQGHNEQFF.

The rearrangement joins TRBV20-1 to TRBJ2-3; TRBD1 agrees at 8 bases. This CDR3 is 15 amino acids long. Germline V gene lookup returns CDR1 DFQATT and CDR2 SNEGSKA (reference sequence). The trim removed 3 bases at V and 3 bases at J, leaving 8 bases unmatched. For the CDR3, the DNA is TGCAGTGCTAGTAGGGGACAGGAGGGAACAGATACGCAGTATTTT. This sequence encodes CSASRGQEGTDTQYF.